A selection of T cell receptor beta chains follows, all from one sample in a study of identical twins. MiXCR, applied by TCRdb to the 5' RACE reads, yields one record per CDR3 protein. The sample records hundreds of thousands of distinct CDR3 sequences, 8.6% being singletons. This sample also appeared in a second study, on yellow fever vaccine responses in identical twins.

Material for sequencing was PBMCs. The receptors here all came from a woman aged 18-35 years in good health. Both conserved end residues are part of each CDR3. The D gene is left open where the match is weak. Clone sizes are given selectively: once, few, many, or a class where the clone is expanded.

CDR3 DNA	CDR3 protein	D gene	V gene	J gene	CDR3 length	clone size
TGCAGTGCGGGGGGCGGCACCGGGGAGCTGTTTTTT	CSAGGGTGELFF	.	TRBV20-1	TRBJ2-2	12	.
TGTGCCAGCAGTTTCCCGTCAGCGGGAGGGGAGGAGACCCAGTACTTC	CASSFPSAGGEETQYF	TRBD2	TRBV28	TRBJ2-5	16	.
TGCGCCAGCTCCTCAGCGGGGCCTGAAGCTTTCTTT	CASSSAGPEAFF	.	TRBV5-1	TRBJ1-1	12	.
TGTGCCAGCAGTTTTCCGGGGAATCCCTACGAGCAGTACTTC	CASSFPGNPYEQYF	.	TRBV28	TRBJ2-7	14	.
TGTGCCAGCAGTTACACCCCGGGGCCACGCCAAGAGACCCAGTACTTC	CASSYTPGPRQETQYF	.	TRBV6-5	TRBJ2-5	16	few
TGCGCCAGCAGCTTGGGGCAGTGGGGGGACAATGAGCAGTTCTTC	CASSLGQWGDNEQFF	.	TRBV5-1	TRBJ2-1	15	many
TGCAGTGCTGAGAGGGCTAGTTTGGATGAGCAGTACTTC	CSAERASLDEQYF	.	TRBV20-1	TRBJ2-7	13	.
TGTGCCAGCAGCTTAATTCAGGGAGGGACCGGGGAGCTGTTTTTT	CASSLIQGGTGELFF	TRBD2	TRBV7-9	TRBJ2-2	15	.
TGTGCCAGCAGCGCCGAACGGCTCAGGGGAATAGGTGGCTACACCTTC	CASSAERLRGIGGYTF	.	TRBV3-1	TRBJ1-2	16	few
TGTGCCAGCAGCTCCGAAAAGCGGTCCATAGAGACCCAGTACTTC	CASSSEKRSIETQYF	.	TRBV7-2	TRBJ2-5	15	.
TGTGCCAGCAGCCGCCCGGAGGGTGAGAGCTCTGGAAACACCATATATTTT	CASSRPEGESSGNTIYF	.	TRBV7-6	TRBJ1-3	17	many
TGTGCCGCCGGGACTCAGATCTACAATGAGCAGTTCTTC	CAAGTQIYNEQFF	.	TRBV10-3	TRBJ2-1	13	.
TGTGCCAGTACCTTGACAGGGGGATTGAACACTGAAGCTTTCTTT	CASTLTGGLNTEAFF	TRBD1	TRBV19	TRBJ1-1	15	.
TGCGCCAGCAGCCAAGCGAACCCATGGGACAGGAGGAACACTGAAGCTTTCTTT	CASSQANPWDRRNTEAFF	TRBD1	TRBV4-1	TRBJ1-1	18	many
TGTGCCAGCAGCCACCCCCCGGGACAGAGATCTTACGAGCAGTACTTC	CASSHPPGQRSYEQYF	TRBD1	TRBV3-1	TRBJ2-7	16	few